The clone carrying this T cell receptor beta chain was recorded at least ten times. Its target is not known. Documented time point: healthy volunteer bleed at 2 weeks. The authors' total RNA extraction used unfractionated whole blood. The sample originates from a study of human T cells and chemical hapten exposure. The wider study: Small differences in pooled library volume mainly drove the variation in TCR yields per sample. Study results and caveats: High-frequency TCRs, those above 1 in 1000, stayed the same after DPC sensitization.

Individual cDNA molecules received unique molecular identifiers in the library. TCRdb processed the RACE reads anew with MiXCR; each CDR3 protein has one entry. The table shows some 50,000 distinct CDR3 sequences, with roughly 4.5% occurring only once. V lost 0 bases to trimming and J lost 2 bases, with 11 bases between them. In germline, CDR1 is SGHTA, CDR2 FQGNSA. CDR3 size: 15 residues. The receptor was derived from a female donor in good health. Some clones in this sample may be carry-over from other donors' samples. J is TRBJ2-7 and V is TRBV7-2; D uncertain. Sequenced sample: whole blood. CDR3 loop: CASSLARTLAYEQYF. The CDR3 DNA follows: TGTGCCAGCAGCTTAGCCCGGACCTTGGCCTACGAGCAGTACTTC.